The clone carrying this T cell receptor beta chain was picked up a small number of times. What it binds is unknown. Unique molecular identifiers were in the cDNA, with template-switch universal primer binding. A single record per CDR3 protein comes from TCRdb applying MiXCR to the 5' RACE reads. This sample has some 1,600,000 distinct CDR3 sequences, with around 29% found just once. Germline CDR1 reads SNHLY; CDR2 reads FYNNEI. The V and J ends lost 3 bases and 4 bases respectively, with 7 bases between them. The CDR3 is 13 amino acids. This record belongs to a study of identical twins. Study results and caveats: High-abundance cord blood beta clonotypes had fewer insertions; memory repertoires showed none. Twins' surplus sharing was weaker for beta out-of-frame sequences. Diverse VJ usage suggested most zero-insertion clonotypes were not invariant T cells.

The sequence derives from a newborn girl in good health. Sequencing was done on a sample of cord blood. V and J are TRBV2 and TRBJ2-1; D not resolved. Here the CDR3 reads CASSEVQYNEQFF. The CDR3 DNA sequence: TGTGCCAGCAGTGAGGTTCAATACAATGAGCAGTTCTTC. Variable domain in full (rest from reference TRBV2 and TRBJ2-1): EPEVTQTPSHQVTQMGQEVILRCVPISNHLYFYWYRQILGQKVEFLVSFYNNEISEKSEIFDDQFSVERPDGSNFTLKIRSTKLEDSAMYFCASSEVQYNEQFFGPGTRLTVL.